This TCR beta chain comes out of a study of blood T cell repertoires in COVID-19. About the study: T cells, B-cell-depleted T cells, or PBMCs supplied cDNA or gDNA.

In the original workflow: Amplification of reference gene primers provided the estimated nucleated cell counts. Sequencing was performed with immunoSEQ multiplex PCR; in TCRdb, only in-frame clones are kept and a portion is missing. That table supplies the V and J calls and clone size; D and trimming were determined from the DNA. The sample shows 260,000 or so clones, more than 80% of them seen only once. The germline V gene encodes CDR1 MNHEY and CDR2 SVGAGI. The CDR3 spans 14 residues. V lost 7 bases to trimming and J lost 8 bases, with 15 bases between them. In Seattle, patients joined the study during active infection and were tracked longitudinally.

The receptor was derived from a woman over 75 with COVID-19, enrolled during active disease. J is TRBJ1-6 and V is TRBV6-5; D is perhaps TRBD1 (6 bases). The sequencing input was peripheral blood. For the CDR3, the DNA is TGTGCCAGCACTGCAGGGACACTCTATTCACCCCTCCACTTT. It is translated as CASTAGTLYSPLHF.